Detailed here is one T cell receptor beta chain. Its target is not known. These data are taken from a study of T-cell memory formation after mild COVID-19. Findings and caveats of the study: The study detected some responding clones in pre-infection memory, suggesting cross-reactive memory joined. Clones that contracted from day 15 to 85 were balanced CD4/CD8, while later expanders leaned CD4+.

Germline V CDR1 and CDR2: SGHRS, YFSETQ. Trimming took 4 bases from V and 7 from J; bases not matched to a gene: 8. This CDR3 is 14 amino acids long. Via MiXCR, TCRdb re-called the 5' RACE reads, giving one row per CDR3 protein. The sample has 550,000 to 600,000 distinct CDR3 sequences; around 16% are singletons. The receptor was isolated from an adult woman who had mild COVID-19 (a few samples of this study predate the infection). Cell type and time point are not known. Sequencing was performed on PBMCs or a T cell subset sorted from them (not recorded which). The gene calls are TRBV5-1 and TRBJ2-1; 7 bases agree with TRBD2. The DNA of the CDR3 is TGCGCCAGCAGCACCGGACTAGTAGGGAATGAGCAGTTCTTC. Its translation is CASSTGLVGNEQFF. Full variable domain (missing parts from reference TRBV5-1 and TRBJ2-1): KAGVTQTPRYLIKTRGQQVTLSCSPISGHRSVSWYQQTPGQGLQFLFEYFSETQRNKGNFPGRFSGRQFSNSRSEMNVSTLELGDSALYLCASSTGLVGNEQFFGPGTRLTVL.